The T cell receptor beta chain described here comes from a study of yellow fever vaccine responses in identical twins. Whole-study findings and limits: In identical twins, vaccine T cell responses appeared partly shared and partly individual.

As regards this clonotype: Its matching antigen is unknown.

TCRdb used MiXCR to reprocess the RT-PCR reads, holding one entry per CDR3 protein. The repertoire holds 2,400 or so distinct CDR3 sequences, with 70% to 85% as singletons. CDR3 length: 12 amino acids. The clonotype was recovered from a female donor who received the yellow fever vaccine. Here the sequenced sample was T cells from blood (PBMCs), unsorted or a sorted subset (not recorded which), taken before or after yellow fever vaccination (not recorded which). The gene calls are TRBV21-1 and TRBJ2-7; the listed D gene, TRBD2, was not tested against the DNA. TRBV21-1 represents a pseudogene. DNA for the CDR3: TGTGCCAGCAGCAAACGGGAGTACGAGCAGTACTTC. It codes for CASSKREYEQYF.